The TCR beta chain under discussion was sequenced for a study of shared clonotypes between healthy human individuals (dated by TCRdb to the early 2020s). Study-wide context: A couple of women and a few men aged 18 to 49 years were included in the cohort. To estimate repertoire size and how much clonotype sharing occurs between individuals, the study deeply sequenced the blood TCR repertoires of five healthy adults. For each donor, three plates each were used for CD4 naive and CD4 memory, two plates were used for CD8 naive, and one plate was used for CD8 memory. Libraries were prepared and TCR repertoires were sequenced by different laboratories using diverse techniques, in order to increase sequencing depth and limit assay-specific biases. Per donor, leukapheresis produced somewhere between about 0.94 and 9 billion PBMCs. Study-level results and caveats: Larger estimated clonotype richness was generally found for naive subsets than for memory subsets. Because the study included only a small number of donors, the genetic and exposure-history diversity represented was limited. When a few donors were compared, the shared fraction of clonotypes was around 5.1% for naive CD4, 3.5% for naive CD8, about 2.5% for memory CD4, and approximately 0.4% for memory CD8. Based on pairwise subsampling, the degree of clonotype sharing among donors was expected to be affected by sequencing depth. Rarefaction of sorted-subset datasets indicated incomplete sequencing despite the large sequencing depth. Higher generation probabilities were observed for clonotypes shared by all four sorted-subset donors than for non-shared clonotypes. Sampling was restricted to blood, and TCR repertoires in tissues likely differ from the TCR repertoires found in blood.

As to this clone: No antigen is known for it. No base quality values were provided; no much bigger clone lies one nucleotide off.

Donors were healthy HIV-negative adults with no recently reported acute infections or vaccinations. Every donor was a Caucasian adult residing in Nashville, Tennessee, USA. Magnetic negative selection was used to enrich CD4+ T cells, after which naive cells were positively selected on CD45RA and the negative fraction became the memory subset. After blood collection by leukapheresis, PBMCs were isolated using Ficoll-Histopaque density gradient centrifugation and then cryopreserved in the vapor phase of liquid nitrogen. Analytical flow cytometry was used to check the purity and quantity of every magnetically sorted T cell population. Genomic DNA was isolated from every sorted fraction and measured by UV absorbance on a Nanodrop 2000c. For this chain, trimming is 3 bases at the V end and 6 bases at the J end, and the number of junction bases without a gene match is 3. From the cysteine up to the phenylalanine, the CDR3 has a length of 15 residues. The kept DNA is CDR3 alone, 45 bases in frame from the first base. CDR1 and CDR2 were assigned from the germline V gene as ENHRY and SYGVKD.

TCR CDR3 regions were amplified from genomic DNA by multiplex PCR using the deep immunoSEQ assay. Extracted genomic DNA from each cell subset was distributed evenly across all wells of several immunoSEQ 96-well plates, and each plate was treated as a replicate. Each replicate PCR for sorted subsets received around 200 ng genomic DNA, equal to about 30,000 T cell genomes. Purified libraries were quantified with a Qubit 3.0 fluorometer, sized on a Bioanalyzer 2100, and re-quantified with the KAPA Library Quantification kit. A separate single-read 150-cycle Illumina NextSeq 550 flow cell was used to sequence each immunoSEQ 96-well plate. Concerning the study's data processing: Because only junctional sequences without quality scores were contained in the immunoSEQ output, filtering matching that applied to full-length reads could not be performed. Sequences were annotated with PyIR, a Python wrapper for IgBLAST v1.9, and V/J genes and CDR3 were assigned using IMGT germline references. Reads were removed for weak V/J assignments (E-value above 1e-6), missing CDR3, stop codons, out-of-frame junctions, or ambiguous translated residues. V3J clonotypes were defined as sequences sharing the same inferred V gene, J gene, and CDR3 amino acid sequence. To compute the percentage overlap between repertoires, the number of shared unique clonotypes was divided by the size of the smaller repertoire. RTK rarefaction, the Chao1 estimator, and Recon v2.1 estimates of unobserved clonotypes were used to assess repertoire richness. Generation probabilities were computed with OLGA for all TCRbeta clonotypes obtained by the gDNA method from several donors. TCRdb took over this immuneACCESS table, retaining in-frame rearrangements with V and J assigned. Such tables are incomplete; in checked studies, under half of the missing clones stem from an unresolved V gene, and the remainder is unexplained. V, J and clone size reflect that table, while D and trimming were determined from the DNA. Across this sample there are approximately 940,000 clones, with approximately 76% seen only once. The ten biggest clones cover 1.5% of the sample.

The clonotype originates from a man aged 18 to 29 in good health. Material: memory CD4+ T cells sorted from blood. The sample's cell subset or site, from its label and the paper: CD45RA-negative fraction. The chain couples TRBV10-3 to TRBJ2-1; TRBD2 aligns with 12 central bases. The sequenced DNA is TGTGCCATCAGTGATCCTAGCGGGAGGGCCAATGAGCAGTTCTTC. Its protein is CAISDPSGRANEQFF.